This entry lists 2 T cell receptor beta chains sequenced from one sample in a study of T cells in localized non-small cell lung cancer. Repertoires were generated with immunoSEQ multiplex PCR, while TCRdb's copy carries only in-frame clones and drops some. This sample has fewer than 100,000 clones, with more than 75% found just once. This sample comprised peripheral blood, obtained before any cancer treatment. These receptors were obtained from a female donor of 60 years or more with stage I lung adenocarcinoma.

This clone appeared many times. V gene TRBV19 combines with J gene TRBJ2-7, with D perhaps being TRBD1 or TRBD2 (7 bases each). Germline CDR1 is LNHDA and CDR2 is SQIVND (reference sequence). With 3 bases removed from V and 3 bases from J, the gap between germline ends came to 18 bases. This CDR3 contains 16 residues. The CDR3 region is CASSMGGGPSLYEQYF. For the CDR3, the DNA is TGTGCCAGTAGTATGGGAGGGGGCCCAAGTCTCTACGAGCAGTACTTC.

V usage is TRBV5-1 and J usage is TRBJ2-1; 9 bases agree with TRBD2. The CDR3 runs 15 residues. CDR1 SGHRS and CDR2 YFSETQ come from the germline V gene. The V and J ends lost 0 bases and 3 bases, in that order; junction bases with no gene match: 1. The CDR3 loop reads CASSLELAGYNEQFF. The DNA for the CDR3 is TGCGCCAGCAGCTTGGAACTAGCGGGCTACAATGAGCAGTTCTTC.